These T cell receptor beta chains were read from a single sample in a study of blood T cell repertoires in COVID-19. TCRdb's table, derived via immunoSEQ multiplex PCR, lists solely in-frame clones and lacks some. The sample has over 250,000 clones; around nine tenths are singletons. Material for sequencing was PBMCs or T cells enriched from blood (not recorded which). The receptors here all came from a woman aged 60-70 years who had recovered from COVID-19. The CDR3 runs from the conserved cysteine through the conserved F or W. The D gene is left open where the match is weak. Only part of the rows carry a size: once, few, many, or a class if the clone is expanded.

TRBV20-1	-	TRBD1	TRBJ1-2	CSASPDRGHGYTF	TGCAGTGCTAGTCCGGACAGGGGGCACGGCTACACCTTC
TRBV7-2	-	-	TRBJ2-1	CASSLGGANEQFF	TGTGCCAGCAGCTTGGGGGGGGCGAATGAGCAGTTCTTC
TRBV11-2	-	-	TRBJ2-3	CASSLEIAASTDTQYF	TGTGCCAGCAGCTTAGAGATAGCGGCTAGCACAGATACGCAGTATTTT
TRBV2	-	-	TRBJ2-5	CASILGLERETQYF	TGTGCCAGCATTCTCGGACTTGAACGGGAGACCCAGTACTTC
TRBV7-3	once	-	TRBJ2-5	CASSPLEETQYF	TGTGCCAGCAGCCCCCTCGAAGAGACCCAGTACTTC
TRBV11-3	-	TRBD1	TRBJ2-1	CASSLDDRGPYLTYNEQFF	TGTGCCAGCAGCTTAGACGACAGGGGGCCTTACCTTACCTACAATGAGCAGTTCTTC
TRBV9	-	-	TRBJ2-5	CASSLSGTGETQYF	TGTGCCAGCAGCCTCTCCGGGACTGGAGAGACCCAGTACTTC
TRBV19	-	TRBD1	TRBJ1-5	CASGGTGRNQPQHF	TGTGCCAGTGGCGGGACAGGGCGCAATCAGCCCCAGCATTTT
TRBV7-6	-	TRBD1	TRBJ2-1	CASSLRQGGNEQFF	TGTGCCAGCAGCCTTAGACAGGGTGGAAATGAGCAGTTCTTC
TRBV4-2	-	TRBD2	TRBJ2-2	CASSPHPTSGGTGELFF	TGTGCCAGCAGCCCCCACCCTACTAGCGGGGGTACCGGGGAGCTGTTTTTT
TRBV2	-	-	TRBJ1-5	CASRERDSNQPQHF	TGTGCCAGCAGAGAGAGAGATAGCAATCAGCCCCAGCATTTT
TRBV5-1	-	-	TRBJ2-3	CASSLERGGDTQYF	TGCGCCAGCAGCTTGGAGAGGGGGGGAGATACGCAGTATTTT
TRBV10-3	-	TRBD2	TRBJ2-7	CAISGGAQSYEQYF	TGTGCCATTAGCGGGGGCGCACAATCCTACGAGCAGTACTTC
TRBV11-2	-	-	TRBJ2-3	CASSLGRTTDTQYF	TGTGCCAGCAGCTTAGGAAGGACTACAGATACGCAGTATTTT
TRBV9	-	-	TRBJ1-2	CASSPLPGGYTF	TGTGCCAGCAGCCCCCTCCCGGGAGGCTACACCTTC
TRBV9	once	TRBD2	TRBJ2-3	CASESRGDTDTQYF	TGTGCCAGCGAGAGCCGGGGGGACACAGATACGCAGTATTTT
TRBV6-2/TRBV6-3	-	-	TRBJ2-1	CASSYRTEQFF	TGTGCCAGCAGTTATCGGACAGAGCAGTTCTTC
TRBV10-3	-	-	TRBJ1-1	CAISTALNTEAFF	TGTGCCATATCGACAGCCTTGAACACTGAAGCTTTCTTT
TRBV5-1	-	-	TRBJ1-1	CASSSHPADTEAFF	TGCGCCAGCAGCTCACACCCCGCGGACACTGAAGCTTTCTTT
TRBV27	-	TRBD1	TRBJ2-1	CASSSRGTGERGEQFF	TGTGCCAGCAGTTCCCGCGGGACAGGGGAACGGGGTGAGCAGTTCTTC
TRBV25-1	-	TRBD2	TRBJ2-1	CASTPSRLAGTYNEQFF	TGTGCCAGCACCCCGAGCCGACTAGCGGGTACCTACAATGAGCAGTTCTTC
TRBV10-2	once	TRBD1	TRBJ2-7	CASSVGTVYEQYF	TGCGCCAGCAGTGTCGGGACAGTCTACGAGCAGTACTTC
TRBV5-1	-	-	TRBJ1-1	CASSTLQGSGTEAFF	TGCGCCAGCAGCACATTACAGGGTTCGGGCACTGAAGCTTTCTTT
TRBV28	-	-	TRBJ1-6	CASSKGALSPLHF	TGTGCCAGCAGCAAAGGGGCACTGTCACCCCTCCACTTT
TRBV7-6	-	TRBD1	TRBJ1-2	CASSPIQGAGFGIGYTF	TGTGCCAGCAGCCCTATACAGGGGGCAGGTTTTGGTATTGGCTACACCTTC
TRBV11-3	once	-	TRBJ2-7	CASSFLLSSREQYF	TGTGCCAGCAGCTTTTTGTTGAGTAGCCGGGAGCAGTACTTC
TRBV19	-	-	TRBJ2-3	CASSMGLTDTQYF	TGTGCCAGTAGTATGGGCCTCACAGATACGCAGTATTTT
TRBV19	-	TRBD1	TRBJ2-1	CASSKTGSDEQFF	TGTGCCAGTAGTAAGACAGGGTCGGATGAGCAGTTCTTC
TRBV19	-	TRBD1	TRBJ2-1	CASRSTGYNEQFF	TGTGCCAGTAGATCGACAGGGTACAATGAGCAGTTCTTC
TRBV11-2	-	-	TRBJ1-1	CASSLTPGDNTEAFF	TGTGCCAGCAGCCTAACCCCAGGGGACAACACTGAAGCTTTCTTT
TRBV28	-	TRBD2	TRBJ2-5	CASGGLAGPQETQYF	TGTGCCAGCGGGGGACTAGCGGGACCCCAAGAGACCCAGTACTTC
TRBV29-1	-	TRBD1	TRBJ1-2	CSVDGQGNGYTF	TGCAGCGTTGACGGACAGGGTAATGGCTACACCTTC